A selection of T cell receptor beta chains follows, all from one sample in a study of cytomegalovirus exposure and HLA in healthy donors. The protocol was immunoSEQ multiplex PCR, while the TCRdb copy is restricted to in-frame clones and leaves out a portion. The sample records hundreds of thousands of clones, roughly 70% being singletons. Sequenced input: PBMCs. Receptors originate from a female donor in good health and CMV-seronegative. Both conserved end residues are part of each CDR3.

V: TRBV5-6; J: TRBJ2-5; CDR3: CASSFLAPQETQYF
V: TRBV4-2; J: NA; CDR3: CASSQDPAGSYEQYF
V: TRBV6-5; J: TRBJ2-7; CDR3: CASSYSALAGVYEQYF
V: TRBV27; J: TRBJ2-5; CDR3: CASRSREVKETQYF
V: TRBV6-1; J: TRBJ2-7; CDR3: CASSTGDTYEQYF
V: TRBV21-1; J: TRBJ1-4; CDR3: CASRVATGTPTNEKLFF
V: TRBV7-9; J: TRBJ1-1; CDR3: CASSLGGPAEAFF
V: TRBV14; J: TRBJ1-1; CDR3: CASSQDRRGTEAFF
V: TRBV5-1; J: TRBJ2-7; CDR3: CASSHTPGQGRSGGGNEQYF
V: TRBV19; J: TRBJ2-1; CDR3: CASSRQGYNEQFF
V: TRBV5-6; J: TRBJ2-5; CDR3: CASSLRRVATQYF
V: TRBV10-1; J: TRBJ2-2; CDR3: CASSDSGLNTGELFF
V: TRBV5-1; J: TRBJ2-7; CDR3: CASSLAGTSGTYEQYF
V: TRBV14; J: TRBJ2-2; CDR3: CASSRTGLNGELFF
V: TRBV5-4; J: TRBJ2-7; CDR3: CASSPGSVPEQYF
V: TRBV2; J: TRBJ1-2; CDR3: CACPSGRGNGYTF
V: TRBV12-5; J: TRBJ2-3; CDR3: CASARAGDTDTQYF
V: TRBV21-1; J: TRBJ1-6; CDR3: CASSKVTGTVFGWTPLHF
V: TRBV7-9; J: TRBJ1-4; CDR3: CASSSPLEATNEKLFF
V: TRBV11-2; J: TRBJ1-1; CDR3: CASSLEARKNTEAFF
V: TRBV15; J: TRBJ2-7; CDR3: CATSRDFPGLAGKYEQYF
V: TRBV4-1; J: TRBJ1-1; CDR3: CASSPPNPRPPGQGSTEAFF
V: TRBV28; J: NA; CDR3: CASSQALGLAYEQYF
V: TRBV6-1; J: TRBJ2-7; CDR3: CASSEGPGTYEQYF
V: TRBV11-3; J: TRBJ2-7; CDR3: CASSPTWGSGGSSYEQYF
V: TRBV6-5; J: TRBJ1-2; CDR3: CASSAGQANYGYTF